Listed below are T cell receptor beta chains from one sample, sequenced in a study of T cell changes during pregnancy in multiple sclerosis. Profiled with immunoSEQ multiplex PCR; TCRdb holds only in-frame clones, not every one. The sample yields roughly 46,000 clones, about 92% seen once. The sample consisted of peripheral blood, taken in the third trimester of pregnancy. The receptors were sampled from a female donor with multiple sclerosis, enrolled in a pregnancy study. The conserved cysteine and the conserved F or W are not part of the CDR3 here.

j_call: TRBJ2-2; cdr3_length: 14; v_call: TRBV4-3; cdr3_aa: ASSPRQVPGTGELF
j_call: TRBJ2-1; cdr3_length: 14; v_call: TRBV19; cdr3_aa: ASSRTSGISYNEQF
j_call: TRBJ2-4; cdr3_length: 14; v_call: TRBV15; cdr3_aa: ATSRGGRGTKNIQY
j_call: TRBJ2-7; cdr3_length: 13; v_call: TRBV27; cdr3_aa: ASSLKGSGTYEQY
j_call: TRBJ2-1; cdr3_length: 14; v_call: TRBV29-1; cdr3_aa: SVEDGLAGSYNEQF
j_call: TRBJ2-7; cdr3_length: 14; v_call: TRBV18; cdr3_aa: ASSPFPGQGSGEQY
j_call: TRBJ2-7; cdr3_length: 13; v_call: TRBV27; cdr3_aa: ASSPSRGGAREQY
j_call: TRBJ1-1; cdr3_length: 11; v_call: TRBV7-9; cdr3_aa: ASTHDRGTEAF
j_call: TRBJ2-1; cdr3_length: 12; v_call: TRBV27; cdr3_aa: ASSYRVPYNEQF
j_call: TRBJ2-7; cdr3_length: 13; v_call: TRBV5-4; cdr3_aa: ASSIAGTRGYEQY